The rows below give T cell receptor beta chains drawn from one sample of a study of STAT5B mutations in CD4+ large granular lymphocyte leukemia. Measured with immunoSEQ multiplex PCR; TCRdb has only the in-frame clones, and not every one. Of some 23,000 clones listed, 74% are singletons. The sample consisted of CD4+ T cells from blood buffy coats. These receptors were taken from a human donor in good health. Each CDR3 is given with its conserved first and last residue. The order of the fields is D gene, clone size, J gene, V gene, CDR3 length, CDR3 protein, CDR3 DNA. The D gene is left open where the match is weak. The listing skips clone size in some rows; elsewhere it reads once, few, many or a size class.

D: -
size: once
J: TRBJ1-6
V: TRBV7-9
length: 14
CDR3: CASSFNTVGSPLHF
DNA: TGTGCCAGCAGCTTTAATACAGTAGGTTCACCCCTCCACTTT

D: -
size: -
J: TRBJ1-2
V: TRBV5-4
length: 14
CDR3: CASNGGRKDYGYTF
DNA: TGTGCCAGCAATGGGGGGCGGAAAGATTATGGCTACACCTTC

D: -
size: -
J: TRBJ1-5
V: TRBV28
length: 14
CDR3: CASSPGGPNQPQHF
DNA: TGTGCCAGCAGCCCCGGGGGACCAAATCAGCCCCAGCATTTT

D: -
size: few
J: TRBJ1-2
V: TRBV4-2
length: 15
CDR3: CASSQGGQGRYGYTF
DNA: TGTGCCAGCAGCCAAGGGGGTCAGGGGCGGTATGGCTACACCTTC

D: -
size: -
J: TRBJ1-1
V: TRBV7-2
length: 14
CDR3: CASSLGGLNTEAFF
DNA: TGTGCCAGCAGCTTAGGGGGGCTGAACACTGAAGCTTTCTTT

D: TRBD1
size: -
J: TRBJ1-1
V: TRBV28
length: 16
CDR3: CASSLGTGAMNTEAFF
DNA: TGTGCCAGCAGTCTGGGGACAGGGGCTATGAACACTGAAGCTTTCTTT

D: -
size: -
J: TRBJ2-2
V: TRBV5-1
length: 14
CDR3: CASSLSSNTGELFF
DNA: TGCGCCAGCAGCTTGAGCAGCAACACCGGGGAGCTGTTTTTT

D: -
size: -
J: TRBJ1-4
V: TRBV2
length: 14
CDR3: CASSEVRWNEKLFF
DNA: TGTGCCAGCAGTGAGGTCAGGTGGAATGAAAAACTGTTTTTT

D: -
size: -
J: TRBJ1-4
V: TRBV30
length: 14
CDR3: CAWSAGSNNEKLFF
DNA: TGTGCCTGGAGTGCCGGGTCGAATAATGAAAAACTGTTTTTT

D: -
size: -
J: TRBJ2-3
V: TRBV5-1
length: 12
CDR3: CASSLGRDTQYF
DNA: TGCGCCAGCAGCTTAGGCAGAGATACGCAGTATTTT

D: TRBD1
size: once
J: TRBJ1-1
V: TRBV19
length: 15
CDR3: CASTKRQGGGTEAFF
DNA: TGTGCCAGTACTAAAAGACAGGGAGGTGGCACTGAAGCTTTCTTT

D: -
size: -
J: TRBJ2-5
V: TRBV2
length: 15
CDR3: CASTGQRSPQETQYF
DNA: TGTGCCAGCACGGGCCAGCGGAGCCCTCAAGAGACCCAGTACTTC

D: TRBD2
size: -
J: TRBJ2-1
V: TRBV11-2
length: 14
CDR3: CASSRAGGHNEQFF
DNA: TGTGCCAGCAGTCGAGCGGGGGGCCACAATGAGCAGTTCTTC

D: -
size: -
J: TRBJ2-5
V: TRBV20-1
length: 11
CDR3: CSALDRETQYF
DNA: TGCAGTGCCCTGGATCGGGAGACCCAGTACTTC

D: -
size: -
J: TRBJ1-1
V: TRBV20-1
length: 11
CDR3: CSANKNTEAFF
DNA: TGCAGTGCTAATAAGAACACTGAAGCTTTCTTT

D: TRBD2
size: -
J: TRBJ2-1
V: TRBV2
length: 15
CDR3: CASRAGTSSFNEQFF
DNA: TGTGCCAGCAGGGCCGGGACTAGCTCTTTTAATGAGCAGTTCTTC

D: -
size: few
J: TRBJ1-2
V: TRBV28
length: 13
CDR3: CASCRQLNYGYTF
DNA: TGTGCCAGTTGCAGACAACTTAACTATGGCTACACCTTC

D: TRBD1
size: -
J: TRBJ1-2
V: TRBV18
length: 13
CDR3: CASSPGTGEGYTF
DNA: TGTGCCAGCTCACCAGGGACAGGGGAAGGCTACACCTTC

D: TRBD1
size: -
J: TRBJ1-3
V: TRBV5-6
length: 19
CDR3: CASSLWTGGSLSSGNTIYF
DNA: TGTGCCAGCAGCTTATGGACAGGGGGGAGTCTTTCGTCTGGAAACACCATATATTTT

D: -
size: -
J: TRBJ2-5
V: TRBV18
length: 13
CDR3: CASSPGVGETQYF
DNA: TGTGCCAGCTCACCGGGGGTCGGGGAGACCCAGTACTTC

D: -
size: few
J: TRBJ2-7
V: TRBV4-2
length: 13
CDR3: CASSHPGTYEQYF
DNA: TGTGCCAGCAGCCACCCCGGAACCTACGAGCAGTACTTC

D: -
size: -
J: TRBJ1-5
V: TRBV6-1
length: 16
CDR3: CASSERRGNSNQPQHF
DNA: TGTGCCAGCAGTGAGAGGCGGGGAAATAGCAATCAGCCCCAGCATTTT

D: -
size: once
J: TRBJ1-2
V: TRBV5-6
length: 14
CDR3: CASSLGRAGYGYTF
DNA: TGTGCCAGCAGCTTGGGGAGGGCCGGCTATGGCTACACCTTC

D: -
size: -
J: TRBJ2-3
V: TRBV15
length: 13
CDR3: CATSRVGGDTQYF
DNA: TGTGCCACCAGCAGAGTAGGGGGAGATACGCAGTATTTT

D: TRBD1
size: few
J: TRBJ1-2
V: TRBV19
length: 13
CDR3: CASRTGTDYGYTF
DNA: TGTGCCAGTAGGACCGGGACAGACTATGGCTACACCTTC

D: TRBD1
size: once
J: TRBJ2-1
V: TRBV9
length: 15
CDR3: CASNRDRGWWDEQFF
DNA: TGTGCCAGCAACCGGGACAGGGGCTGGTGGGATGAGCAGTTCTTC

D: -
size: -
J: TRBJ1-3
V: TRBV9
length: 15
CDR3: CASSVGNSGGNTIYF
DNA: TGTGCCAGCAGCGTAGGGAACAGCGGTGGAAACACCATATATTTT

D: TRBD2
size: -
J: TRBJ2-1
V: TRBV5-3
length: 16
CDR3: CARSFRTSGSIDEQFF
DNA: TGTGCCAGAAGCTTTAGGACTAGCGGGAGTATCGATGAGCAGTTCTTC

D: -
size: -
J: TRBJ2-1
V: TRBV7-6
length: 16
CDR3: CASSLVLRGGSHEQFF
DNA: TGTGCCAGCAGCTTAGTCCTCAGGGGCGGGAGCCATGAGCAGTTCTTC

D: TRBD2
size: once
J: TRBJ2-7
V: TRBV4-2
length: 14
CDR3: CASSQGAGTYEQYF
DNA: TGTGCCAGCAGCCAAGGAGCGGGGACCTACGAGCAGTACTTC

D: -
size: -
J: TRBJ2-3
V: TRBV27
length: 14
CDR3: CASSGGTSTDTQYF
DNA: TGTGCCAGCAGCGGGGGAACTAGCACAGATACGCAGTATTTT

D: TRBD1
size: -
J: TRBJ2-2
V: TRBV4-3
length: 16
CDR3: CASSARQGPHTGELFF
DNA: TGCGCCAGCAGCGCGAGACAGGGCCCCCACACCGGGGAGCTGTTTTTT

D: -
size: -
J: TRBJ1-5
V: TRBV10-2
length: 15
CDR3: CASSESRREDQPQHF
DNA: TGCGCCAGCAGTGAGTCGCGGAGGGAGGATCAGCCCCAGCATTTT

D: TRBD2
size: -
J: TRBJ2-6
V: TRBV5-6
length: 18
CDR3: CASSQLAGASSGANVLTF
DNA: TGTGCCAGCAGCCAACTAGCGGGGGCTTCCTCTGGGGCCAACGTCCTGACTTTC

D: -
size: -
J: TRBJ1-6
V: TRBV5-6
length: 14
CDR3: CASSLQDYNSPLHF
DNA: TGTGCCAGCAGCTTGCAGGATTATAATTCACCCCTCCACTTT

D: TRBD1
size: -
J: TRBJ2-5
V: TRBV7-9
length: 15
CDR3: CASSPLRTGGETQYF
DNA: TGTGCCAGCAGCCCTCTACGGACAGGGGGAGAGACCCAGTACTTC

D: TRBD2
size: few
J: TRBJ2-7
V: TRBV27
length: 17
CDR3: CASSRILASGRSYEQYF
DNA: TGTGCCAGCAGCCGAATTTTAGCTAGCGGGAGATCATACGAGCAGTACTTC

D: -
size: -
J: TRBJ1-2
V: TRBV7-9
length: 13
CDR3: CASSASLGYGYTF
DNA: TGTGCCAGCAGCGCTTCCCTTGGCTATGGCTACACCTTC

D: -
size: -
J: TRBJ2-5
V: TRBV4-3
length: 15
CDR3: CASSPGVPRKETQYF
DNA: TGCGCCAGCAGCCCCGGAGTACCTAGAAAAGAGACCCAGTACTTC

D: TRBD1
size: -
J: TRBJ1-1
V: TRBV28
length: 15
CDR3: CASRVLGQTNTEAFF
DNA: TGTGCCAGCAGGGTGTTGGGACAGACGAACACTGAAGCTTTCTTT

D: -
size: -
J: TRBJ2-7
V: TRBV28
length: 16
CDR3: CASSFFVTPTRDEQYF
DNA: TGTGCCAGCAGTTTCTTTGTAACTCCCACTAGGGACGAGCAGTACTTC

D: -
size: -
J: TRBJ1-1
V: TRBV7-2
length: 14
CDR3: CASSLDRVNTEAFF
DNA: TGTGCCAGCAGCTTAGACAGGGTGAACACTGAAGCTTTCTTT

D: -
size: -
J: TRBJ2-1
V: TRBV10-3
length: 15
CDR3: CAITTGPNRDNEQFF
DNA: TGTGCCATCACAACTGGCCCTAACAGGGACAATGAGCAGTTCTTC

D: -
size: -
J: TRBJ2-3
V: TRBV13
length: 11
CDR3: CASSLEDTQYF
DNA: TGTGCCAGCAGCTTAGAAGATACGCAGTATTTT

D: TRBD2
size: -
J: TRBJ2-3
V: TRBV28
length: 17
CDR3: CAILPPGLAGDTDTQYF
DNA: TGTGCCATCCTACCCCCCGGACTAGCGGGGGACACAGATACGCAGTATTTT

D: TRBD1
size: few
J: TRBJ1-2
V: TRBV28
length: 14
CDR3: CASRGQGRWGGYTF
DNA: TGTGCCAGCAGGGGACAGGGGCGTTGGGGGGGCTACACCTTC

D: -
size: -
J: TRBJ2-3
V: TRBV11-2
length: 14
CDR3: CASSLDGTYDTQYF
DNA: TGTGCCAGCAGCTTAGATGGGACGTACGATACGCAGTATTTT

D: -
size: -
J: TRBJ1-1
V: TRBV5-1
length: 14
CDR3: CASSLESASTEAFF
DNA: TGCGCCAGCAGCTTGGAAAGCGCTAGTACTGAAGCTTTCTTT

D: TRBD1
size: few
J: TRBJ1-1
V: TRBV5-1
length: 18
CDR3: CASSFKLTGRQSNTEAFF
DNA: TGCGCCAGCAGCTTCAAACTGACAGGGCGACAATCGAACACTGAAGCTTTCTTT

D: TRBD2
size: -
J: TRBJ2-1
V: TRBV7-7
length: 18
CDR3: CASSRGGATSGAPNEQFF
DNA: TGTGCTAGCAGCCGTGGAGGGGCGACTAGCGGGGCCCCCAATGAGCAGTTCTTC

D: TRBD1
size: -
J: TRBJ1-4
V: TRBV4-2
length: 17
CDR3: CASSQVRGQGTNEKLFF
DNA: TGTGCCAGCAGCCAAGTCAGGGGGCAGGGAACTAATGAAAAACTGTTTTTT

D: TRBD1
size: -
J: TRBJ2-1
V: TRBV14
length: 13
CDR3: CASSQDLWTGEIF
DNA: TGTGCCAGCAGCCAAGATCTCTGGACAGGGGAAATCTTC

D: -
size: -
J: TRBJ2-2
V: TRBV11-2
length: 14
CDR3: CASSLRRNTGELFF
DNA: TGTGCCAGCAGCTTACGAAGAAACACCGGGGAGCTGTTTTTT

D: TRBD1
size: -
J: TRBJ1-6
V: TRBV6-5
length: 14
CDR3: CASSRTGLGSPLHF
DNA: TGTGCCAGCAGTAGGACAGGGCTGGGTTCACCCCTCCACTTT

D: -
size: -
J: TRBJ2-5
V: TRBV5-1
length: 14
CDR3: CASSLAGPQETQYF
DNA: TGCGCCAGCAGCTTGGCAGGGCCCCAAGAGACCCAGTACTTC

D: -
size: -
J: TRBJ2-5
V: TRBV2
length: 13
CDR3: CASSEGRGETQYF
DNA: TGTGCCAGCAGTGAAGGGAGGGGAGAGACCCAGTACTTC

D: -
size: -
J: TRBJ2-7
V: TRBV28
length: 15
CDR3: CASSPSGFFSYEQYF
DNA: TGTGCCAGCAGTCCCAGCGGGTTTTTCTCCTACGAGCAGTACTTC

D: -
size: once
J: TRBJ2-3
V: TRBV28
length: 13
CDR3: CASNGSPTDTQYF
DNA: TGTGCCAGCAACGGGAGTCCCACAGATACGCAGTATTTT

D: -
size: -
J: TRBJ1-1
V: TRBV30
length: 13
CDR3: CAAMGPANTEAFF
DNA: TGTGCCGCCATGGGTCCAGCCAACACTGAAGCTTTCTTT

D: -
size: -
J: TRBJ2-7
V: TRBV7-3
length: 14
CDR3: CASAPGGTSYEQYF
DNA: TGTGCCAGCGCCCCAGGGGGGACCTCCTACGAGCAGTACTTC